Listed here are 28 T cell receptor beta chains from one sample, sequenced in a study of cytomegalovirus exposure and HLA in healthy donors. In the PCR, 60 Vbeta and 13 Jbeta primers were used. Clones were sequenced by immunoSEQ multiplex PCR, and TCRdb holds only the in-frame ones, with some missing. Recorded for this sample: some 200,000 clones. Sequencing input: PBMCs. All receptors come from a man aged 25 to 40 in good health and CMV-seronegative.

Comment on this clone: This sample includes further DNA sequences coding for the same CDR3. The chain has TRBV7-2 and TRBJ2-7; TRBD1 aligns across 8 bases. The CDR3 consists of 16 residues. Losses at the gene ends were 1 base for V and 3 bases for J; bases not matched to a gene: 8. Germline assignment: CDR1 SGHTA and CDR2 FQGNSA. CDR3 DNA: TGTGCCAGCAGCTTAGAGTCCCAGGGGGCGTTCTACGAGCAGTACTTC. Protein product: CASSLESQGAFYEQYF.

The rearrangement links TRBV10-3 to TRBJ2-2, with TRBD2 matching 7 bases. Germline CDR1 ENHRY, CDR2 SYGVKD. The CDR3 contains 12 residues. The CDR3: CAGGRGTGELFF. In DNA form, the CDR3 reads TGTGCGGGAGGGCGGGGGACCGGGGAGCTGTTTTTT.

V and J are TRBV4-1 and TRBJ2-1, with TRBD2 as a possible D gene (6 bases). The CDR3 extends over 16 amino acids. V lost 2 bases and J lost 7, with 18 bases in between. Germline CDR1 is MGHRA and CDR2 is YSYEKL. CDR3 loop: CASSQYRDSASNEQFF. The CDR3 DNA is TGCGCCAGCAGCCAATACCGGGACTCCGCCTCGAATGAGCAGTTCTTC.

The genes are TRBV23-1 and TRBJ1-2; no firm D call. TRBV23-1 is reported as an ORF; its role is uncertain. Trimming removed 8 bases at V and 4 bases at J, with 2 bases between. The CDR3 extends over 9 amino acids. CDR3 sequence (DNA): TGCGCCAGCCTCTATGGCTACACCTTC. The encoded protein is CASLYGYTF.

This chain connects TRBV2 to TRBJ2-1; 8 bases agree with TRBD2. CDR1 is SNHLY, CDR2 FYNNEI, per germline. The CDR3 has 16 amino acids. V lost 2 bases to trimming and J lost 7 bases; unmatched junction nucleotides: 10. DNA for the CDR3: TGTGCCAGCAGTGAACAGATGGCGGGGGGTGTAAATGAGCAGTTCTTC. This sequence encodes CASSEQMAGGVNEQFF.

The chain recombines TRBV7-8 with TRBJ2-7, with TRBD1 as a possible D gene (6 bases). The germline gives CDR1 SGHVS, CDR2 FQNEAQ. The CDR3 has 15 amino acids. The ends were cut back, 5 bases at V and 4 bases at J, with 18 bases in the middle. The CDR3 DNA reads as TGTGCCAGCAGCCCACCTGGGGGCAGTAGATACGAGCAGTACTTC. Translating gives CASSPPGGSRYEQYF.

This sequence joins TRBV7-3 and TRBJ2-2, with 7 bases lining up with TRBD1. The V segment lost 0 bases and the J segment 5 bases; nucleotides outside the gene matches: 6. CDR1 and CDR2 from the germline V gene are SGHTA and FQGTGA. This CDR3 spans 16 amino acids. The CDR3 coding sequence is TGTGCCAGCAGCTTAACGGCAGGGGGATTTACCGGGGAGCTGTTTTTT. Its translation: CASSLTAGGFTGELFF.

J is TRBJ1-1 and V is TRBV20-1; D is ambiguous. Germline loops: CDR1 DFQATT, CDR2 SNEGSKA (reference sequence). CDR3 length: 10 amino acids. The V end was cut by 6 bases, the J end by 7 bases, with 9 bases between. The CDR3 here is CSATTGEAFF. The CDR3, as DNA: TGCAGTGCCACGACGGGTGAAGCTTTCTTT.

The chain recombines TRBV13 with TRBJ1-1; D remains unclear. The germline CDR1 and CDR2 sequences are PRHDT and FYEKMQ (reference sequence). This CDR3 region has 17 residues. V lost 0 bases to trimming and J lost 4 bases, with 18 bases between them. The CDR3 sequence is CASSLGQYSVGGTEAFF. Here the CDR3 DNA reads TGTGCCAGCAGCTTAGGCCAATATTCGGTCGGCGGCACTGAAGCTTTCTTT.

J is TRBJ2-7 and V is TRBV7-9; D perhaps matches TRBD2 (5 bases). Germline CDR1 and CDR2: SEHNR and FQNEAQ (reference sequence). Trimming stripped 4 bases from V and 6 bases from J, with 19 bases between. The CDR3 extends over 15 amino acids. The CDR3 DNA is TGTGCCAGCAGCTCCTTCGGCAGCAATCGGGGCGAGCAGTACTTC. Its protein is CASSSFGSNRGEQYF. The whole variable domain, remainder taken from reference TRBV7-9 and TRBJ2-7, is DTGVSQNPRHKITKRGQNVTFRCDPISEHNRLYWYRQTLGQGPEFLTYFQNEAQLEKSRLLSDRFSAERPKGSFSTLEIQRTEQGDSAMYLCASSSFGSNRGEQYFGPGTRLTVT.

This chain uses TRBV5-8 with TRBJ1-4; unclear D gene. Trimming stripped 0 bases from V and 5 bases from J, with 8 bases between. The CDR3 covers 14 residues. Germline V lookup: CDR1 SGHTS, CDR2 YDEGEE. CDR3 loop: CASSLVWQNEKLFF. The CDR3 DNA sequence: TGTGCCAGCAGCTTGGTTTGGCAGAATGAAAAACTGTTTTTT.

This sequence joins TRBV27 and TRBJ2-4; 7 nucleotides align to TRBD2. Germline V gene data show CDR1 as MNHEY and CDR2 as SMNVEV (reference sequence). V gave up 6 bases and J gave up 0 bases; unmatched junction bases: 8. The CDR3 sequence is 16 residues long. The CDR3: CASSQRLAEAKNIQYF. CDR3 coding DNA: TGTGCCAGCAGCCAAAGACTAGCAGAAGCCAAAAACATTCAGTACTTC.

V and J are TRBV14 and TRBJ2-3; 7 nucleotides agree with TRBD2. The germline gives CDR1 SGHDN, CDR2 FVKESK. The ends lost 6 bases at V and 0 bases at J; junction bases unmatched: 3. This CDR3 region has 14 residues. The CDR3: CASSRRGSTDTQYF. The CDR3 coding sequence is TGTGCCAGCAGTCGGCGGGGGAGCACAGATACGCAGTATTTT.

The chain carries TRBV4-3 and TRBJ2-6, with D uncertain. From germline, CDR1 is LGHNA and CDR2 YSLEER. The CDR3 consists of 15 residues. Between the trimmed V and J ends, which lost 1 base and 0 bases, there was a span of 4 bases. The CDR3 sequence: CASSQAGSGANVLTF. The CDR3, as DNA: TGCGCCAGCAGCCAAGCCGGCTCTGGGGCCAACGTCCTGACTTTC.

The genes are TRBV11-2 and TRBJ1-2; 7 bases agree with TRBD1. Germline V lookup: CDR1 SGHAT, CDR2 FQNNGV. There are 14 residues in the CDR3. V gave up 0 bases and J gave up 7 bases; unmatched junction bases: 5. The CDR3 sequence: CASSLEPRTGGYTF. CDR3 nucleotide sequence: TGTGCCAGCAGCTTAGAGCCGCGGACAGGTGGCTACACCTTC.

The chain couples TRBV7-9 to TRBJ2-5, with 11 bases that match TRBD2. The DNA end favors TRBJ2-7, so the J call may be wrong. This CDR3 is 14 amino acids long. Germline V gene lookup returns CDR1 SEHNR and CDR2 FQNEAQ (reference sequence). DNA for the CDR3: TGTGCCAGCAGCTTAGAGACTAGCGGGAACGAGCAGTACTTC. It encodes CASSLETSGNEQYF.

CDR3 loop: CASSPGIGKLRNQPQHF. CDR3 DNA: TGTGCCAGCAGCCCCGGAATCGGGAAGCTTCGCAATCAGCCCCAGCATTTT. J is TRBJ1-5 and V is TRBV11-2, with D unresolved. With 5 bases removed from V and 2 bases from J, the gap between germline ends came to 19 bases. CDR3 size: 17 residues. CDR1 and CDR2 (germline): SGHAT, FQNNGV.

This rearrangement joins TRBV29-1 to TRBJ2-2, with 7 nucleotides matching TRBD1. The CDR3 loop spans 13 amino acids. V gave up 6 bases and J gave up 7 bases; unmatched junction bases: 8. Germline V lookup: CDR1 SQVTM, CDR2 ANQGSEA. CDR3 nucleotide sequence: TGCAGCGTCAGGGGGACAGTTAACGGGGAGCTGTTTTTT. It translates to CSVRGTVNGELFF.

This chain joins TRBV27 and TRBJ2-7, with 7 bases aligning to TRBD2. This CDR3 is 14 amino acids long. The J segment lost 4 bases and the V segment lost 4 bases, leaving 7 bases of the junction unmatched. Looked up from germline, CDR1 is MNHEY and CDR2 is SMNVEV (reference sequence). CDR3 sequence: CASSSATSRYEQYF. CDR3 nucleotide sequence: TGTGCCAGCAGTTCGGCGACTAGCAGATACGAGCAGTACTTC.

The chain recombines TRBV19 with TRBJ1-3, with TRBD1 as a possible D gene (6 bases). Trimming left V 5 bases short and J 4 bases short, with 15 bases between. Germline V gene data show CDR1 as LNHDA and CDR2 as SQIVND (reference sequence). This CDR3 has 15 amino acids. CDR3: CASSYEGGAGNTIYF. The DNA for the CDR3 is TGTGCCAGTAGTTACGAAGGGGGAGCAGGAAACACCATATATTTT.

The V and J genes are TRBV7-9 and TRBJ1-2; 7 positions agree with TRBD1. CDR3 length equals 16 residues. V gave up 10 bases and J gave up 0 bases; unmatched junction bases: 14. Germline loops: CDR1 SEHNR, CDR2 FQNEAQ (reference sequence). CDR3 protein: CATRVGQVLSNYGYTF. The CDR3 DNA reads TGTGCCACCCGAGTTGGACAGGTCCTATCTAACTATGGCTACACCTTC.

The chain links TRBV6-5 to TRBJ1-2; possibly TRBD1 for D (5 bases). With 0 bases removed from V and 7 bases from J, the gap between germline ends came to 15 bases. This CDR3 has 15 amino acids. CDR1 is MNHEY, CDR2 SVGAGI, per germline. The CDR3 sequence: CASSYSTVIVSGYTF. CDR3 bases: TGTGCCAGCAGTTACTCGACAGTCATCGTATCTGGCTACACCTTC.

The chain uses TRBV28 and TRBJ1-2; 9 nucleotides line up with TRBD1. CDR1 MDHEN and CDR2 SYDVKM come from the germline V gene. The CDR3 length is 14 residues. After removal of 5 bases from V and 5 bases from J, the junction contained 6 bases not matched to a gene. DNA of the CDR3: TGTGCCAGCAGTGAGGACAGGGGTGGTTATGGCTACACCTTC. Its translation: CASSEDRGGYGYTF.

The CDR3 loop is CASSTWTGTNEKLFF. The CDR3 DNA follows: TGTGCCAGCAGCACTTGGACAGGGACTAATGAAAAACTGTTTTTT. The V call is TRBV11-2, the J call TRBJ1-4; TRBD1 matches 8 bases. The CDR3 runs to 15 residues. The V gene end was trimmed by 5 bases and the J gene end by 2 bases; junction bases not matched to a gene: 4. The germline CDR1 and CDR2 sequences are SGHAT and FQNNGV.

The chain joins TRBV27 to TRBJ2-7; the match to TRBD1 covers 9 bases. Germline CDR1 reads MNHEY; CDR2 reads SMNVEV (reference sequence). The CDR3 covers 13 residues. After removal of 1 base from V and 6 bases from J, the junction contained 1 base not matched to a gene. For the CDR3, the DNA is TGTGCCAGCAGTTTATGGGACAGGGCCGAGCAGTACTTC. Protein sequence: CASSLWDRAEQYF.

This chain connects TRBV5-1 to TRBJ2-1, with TRBD2 matching 7 bases. Trimming took 7 bases from V and 0 from J; bases not matched to a gene: 13. Germline CDR1 reads SGHRS; CDR2 reads YFSETQ. The CDR3 sequence is 17 residues long. CDR3 nucleotide sequence: TGCGCCAGCCGACTAAGGGCTGGCGGGGGCTCCTACAATGAGCAGTTCTTC. This translates into CASRLRAGGGSYNEQFF.

About this clone itself: A junction boundary mismatches the germline segment, possibly from a read error. The V call is TRBV25-1, the J call TRBJ2-7; 9 positions match TRBD1. The CDR3 spans 17 residues. Germline V gene sequence: CDR1 MGHDK, CDR2 SYGVNS. The CDR3 coding sequence is TGTGCCAGCAGTGAATATATGGGGACAGGGATGGGCTACGAGCGGTACTTC. This encodes CASSEYMGTGMGYERYF.

The J gene is TRBJ2-2, the V gene TRBV7-3; D gene unclear. V lost 1 base and J 0 bases, leaving 3 bases between the germline ends. Per germline, CDR1 SGHTA and CDR2 FQGTGA. The CDR3 is made up of 14 amino acids. The DNA for the CDR3 is TGTGCCAGCAGCTTAAATACGAACACCGGGGAGCTGTTTTTT. This translates into CASSLNTNTGELFF.